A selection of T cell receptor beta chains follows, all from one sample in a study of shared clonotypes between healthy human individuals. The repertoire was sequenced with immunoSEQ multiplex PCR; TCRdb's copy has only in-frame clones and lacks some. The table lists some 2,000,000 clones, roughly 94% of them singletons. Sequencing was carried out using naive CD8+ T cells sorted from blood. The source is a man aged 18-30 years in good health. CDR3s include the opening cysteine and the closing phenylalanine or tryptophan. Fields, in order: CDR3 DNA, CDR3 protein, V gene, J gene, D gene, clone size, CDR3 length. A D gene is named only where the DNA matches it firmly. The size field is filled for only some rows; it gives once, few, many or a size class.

CDR3nt: TGTGCCAGCAGTTTAGATTTCACAGATACGCAGTATTTT
CDR3aa: CASSLDFTDTQYF
v_gene: TRBV28
j_gene: TRBJ2-3
d_gene: NA
abundance: NA
len: 13

CDR3nt: TGTGCCAGCAGCTTGTGGACGGCGGGGGCAGCTTACGAGCAGTACTTC
CDR3aa: CASSLWTAGAAYEQYF
v_gene: TRBV5-6
j_gene: TRBJ2-7
d_gene: NA
abundance: NA
len: 16

CDR3nt: TGTGCCAGCAGCCAAGATACGGGGGGCTACGAGCAGTACTTC
CDR3aa: CASSQDTGGYEQYF
v_gene: TRBV14
j_gene: TRBJ2-7
d_gene: TRBD2
abundance: NA
len: 14

CDR3nt: TGTGCCAGCAGTACCACAGGGGTGGGGGCCAACGTCCTGACTTTC
CDR3aa: CASSTTGVGANVLTF
v_gene: TRBV2
j_gene: TRBJ2-6
d_gene: TRBD1
abundance: NA
len: 15

CDR3nt: TGTGCCAGTAGTATGGGACAGGGGGCCGTCACAGATACGCAGTATTTT
CDR3aa: CASSMGQGAVTDTQYF
v_gene: TRBV19
j_gene: TRBJ2-3
d_gene: TRBD1
abundance: NA
len: 16

CDR3nt: TGTGCCAGCAGTTACTCGGGGTCCTACCAGGTCAATGAGCAGTTCTTC
CDR3aa: CASSYSGSYQVNEQFF
v_gene: TRBV6-5
j_gene: TRBJ2-1
d_gene: NA
abundance: NA
len: 16

CDR3nt: TGTGCCATCAGTGTTCCTACTAGCGGGGGCCCGAGCGACGAGCAGTACTTC
CDR3aa: CAISVPTSGGPSDEQYF
v_gene: TRBV10-3
j_gene: TRBJ2-7
d_gene: TRBD2
abundance: NA
len: 17

CDR3nt: TGCGCCAGCAGCCAAGAGGGTCCCCCAAGAGATACGCAGTATTTT
CDR3aa: CASSQEGPPRDTQYF
v_gene: TRBV4-1
j_gene: TRBJ2-3
d_gene: NA
abundance: NA
len: 15

CDR3nt: TGTGCCAGCAGTGAATACTGGACAGGCTACGAGCAGTACTTC
CDR3aa: CASSEYWTGYEQYF
v_gene: TRBV6-1
j_gene: TRBJ2-7
d_gene: TRBD1
abundance: NA
len: 14

CDR3nt: TGTGCCAGCAGCTGGGGGGGCTTATACAATGAGCAGTTCTTC
CDR3aa: CASSWGGLYNEQFF
v_gene: TRBV5-4
j_gene: TRBJ2-1
d_gene: NA
abundance: once
len: 14

CDR3nt: TGTGCCAGCAGCTTACCGGGACTAGCGGGAGCAGGGGAGCAGTTCTTC
CDR3aa: CASSLPGLAGAGEQFF
v_gene: TRBV7-9
j_gene: TRBJ2-1
d_gene: TRBD2
abundance: NA
len: 16

CDR3nt: TGTGCCACCCGGGGGGACTCCTACGAGCAGTACTTC
CDR3aa: CATRGDSYEQYF
v_gene: TRBV10-3
j_gene: TRBJ2-7
d_gene: TRBD2
abundance: NA
len: 12

CDR3nt: TGTGCCTGGAGTGAGGTGGGAACAGGGGCTAGTCAGCCCCAGCATTTT
CDR3aa: CAWSEVGTGASQPQHF
v_gene: TRBV30
j_gene: TRBJ1-5
d_gene: TRBD1
abundance: NA
len: 16

CDR3nt: TGCGCCAGCAGCCAAGCTTCAACAGGGCAGGAGACCCAGTACTTC
CDR3aa: CASSQASTGQETQYF
v_gene: TRBV4-1
j_gene: TRBJ2-5
d_gene: NA
abundance: NA
len: 15

CDR3nt: TGTGCCAGCAGCCAAGATCTGGCAGTTTACACCGGGGAGCTGTTTTTT
CDR3aa: CASSQDLAVYTGELFF
v_gene: TRBV14
j_gene: TRBJ2-2
d_gene: NA
abundance: NA
len: 16

CDR3nt: TGTGCCAGCGGCCCGACAGGGACCACCACAGATACGCAGTATTTT
CDR3aa: CASGPTGTTTDTQYF
v_gene: TRBV27
j_gene: TRBJ2-3
d_gene: TRBD1
abundance: NA
len: 15

CDR3nt: TGTGCCAGCAGCTTACTGGCGGGGAACCAAGAGACCCAGTACTTC
CDR3aa: CASSLLAGNQETQYF
v_gene: TRBV7-9
j_gene: TRBJ2-5
d_gene: NA
abundance: NA
len: 15

CDR3nt: TGTGCCAGCAGCTTATCCAGGGGCTACGAGCAGTACTTC
CDR3aa: CASSLSRGYEQYF
v_gene: TRBV11-2
j_gene: TRBJ2-7
d_gene: NA
abundance: NA
len: 13

CDR3nt: TGCAGTGCGGGACTTGACTACGAGCAGTACTTC
CDR3aa: CSAGLDYEQYF
v_gene: TRBV20-1
j_gene: TRBJ2-7
d_gene: NA
abundance: NA
len: 11

CDR3nt: TGTGCCAGCAGCTTTACACTAGCGGGGGACACCGGGGAGCTGTTTTTT
CDR3aa: CASSFTLAGDTGELFF
v_gene: TRBV7-9
j_gene: TRBJ2-2
d_gene: TRBD2
abundance: once
len: 16

CDR3nt: TGTGCCAGTAAGAGGAACACTGAAGCTTTCTTT
CDR3aa: CASKRNTEAFF
v_gene: TRBV19
j_gene: TRBJ1-1
d_gene: NA
abundance: NA
len: 11

CDR3nt: TGTGCCAGTAGTATAGTCCCCAGAGAGACCCAGTACTTC
CDR3aa: CASSIVPRETQYF
v_gene: TRBV19
j_gene: TRBJ2-5
d_gene: NA
abundance: NA
len: 13

CDR3nt: TGTGCCAGCAACCCCCGCAGTAGCAATCAGCCCCAGCATTTT
CDR3aa: CASNPRSSNQPQHF
v_gene: TRBV6-1
j_gene: TRBJ1-5
d_gene: NA
abundance: NA
len: 14

CDR3nt: TGTGCCAGCAGCTTAGGCATAGCGGAGGATACGCAGTATTTT
CDR3aa: CASSLGIAEDTQYF
v_gene: TRBV13
j_gene: TRBJ2-3
d_gene: NA
abundance: NA
len: 14

CDR3nt: TGTGCCTGGAGTGTAGACGGGGACTACGAGCAGTACTTC
CDR3aa: CAWSVDGDYEQYF
v_gene: TRBV30
j_gene: TRBJ2-7
d_gene: NA
abundance: once
len: 13

CDR3nt: TGTGCCAGCAGCTTGGATTGGGGACTAGCGGGAGGCCACAATGAGCAGTTCTTC
CDR3aa: CASSLDWGLAGGHNEQFF
v_gene: TRBV5-4
j_gene: TRBJ2-1
d_gene: TRBD2
abundance: NA
len: 18

CDR3nt: TGTGCCAGCAATCACAGGGCCAGCTACGAGCAGTACTTC
CDR3aa: CASNHRASYEQYF
v_gene: TRBV6-1
j_gene: TRBJ2-7
d_gene: NA
abundance: once
len: 13

CDR3nt: TGTGCCAGCAGCCCGGACTTCTCCTACGAGCAGTACTTC
CDR3aa: CASSPDFSYEQYF
v_gene: TRBV7-9
j_gene: TRBJ2-7
d_gene: NA
abundance: NA
len: 13

CDR3nt: TGTGCCAGCAGTGAGAAAGACTCCTACGAGCAGTACTTC
CDR3aa: CASSEKDSYEQYF
v_gene: TRBV27
j_gene: TRBJ2-7
d_gene: NA
abundance: NA
len: 13

CDR3nt: TGTGCCAGCAGCTTAGGAAACAGGGGAGGGAACACTGAAGCTTTCTTT
CDR3aa: CASSLGNRGGNTEAFF
v_gene: TRBV7-8
j_gene: TRBJ1-1
d_gene: TRBD1
abundance: NA
len: 16

CDR3nt: TGTGCCAGCAGTTATAGGGGTGTAGGCTACGAGCAGTACTTC
CDR3aa: CASSYRGVGYEQYF
v_gene: TRBV28
j_gene: TRBJ2-7
d_gene: NA
abundance: NA
len: 14

CDR3nt: TGTGCCAGCAGTTACGGGACAGGGCTGGGCTACGAGCAGTACTTC
CDR3aa: CASSYGTGLGYEQYF
v_gene: TRBV6-5
j_gene: TRBJ2-7
d_gene: TRBD1
abundance: NA
len: 15

CDR3nt: TGTGCCAGCAGCCCAGGGACCTACGAGCAGTACTTC
CDR3aa: CASSPGTYEQYF
v_gene: TRBV7-6
j_gene: TRBJ2-7
d_gene: NA
abundance: NA
len: 12

CDR3nt: TGTGCCAGCAGTAATACTCTAGCGGGATACGCAGATACGCAGTATTTT
CDR3aa: CASSNTLAGYADTQYF
v_gene: TRBV2
j_gene: TRBJ2-3
d_gene: TRBD2
abundance: NA
len: 16

CDR3nt: TGTGCCAGCAGCAAGGACAGGGGAGAGTTCTTC
CDR3aa: CASSKDRGEFF
v_gene: TRBV7-9
j_gene: TRBJ2-1
d_gene: TRBD1
abundance: NA
len: 11

CDR3nt: TGTGCCAGCAGCTTATATGAACAGGGGGAACCGAACACTGAAGCTTTCTTT
CDR3aa: CASSLYEQGEPNTEAFF
v_gene: TRBV7-8
j_gene: TRBJ1-1
d_gene: TRBD1
abundance: NA
len: 17

CDR3nt: TGTGCCAGCAGCCAAGAGTTAAAGGGGGGGGCCACCTACGAGCAGTACTTC
CDR3aa: CASSQELKGGATYEQYF
v_gene: TRBV14
j_gene: TRBJ2-7
d_gene: NA
abundance: once
len: 17

CDR3nt: TGTGCCAGCAGTGGGACTAGTACCGGGGAGCTGTTTTTT
CDR3aa: CASSGTSTGELFF
v_gene: TRBV6-1
j_gene: TRBJ2-2
d_gene: TRBD2
abundance: NA
len: 13

CDR3nt: TGTGCCAGCTCACCACCGTCTCGGTTCATGAACACTGAAGCTTTCTTT
CDR3aa: CASSPPSRFMNTEAFF
v_gene: TRBV18
j_gene: TRBJ1-1
d_gene: NA
abundance: NA
len: 16

CDR3nt: TGTGCCAGCAGCTTCGGGGGCGATGGCTACACCTTC
CDR3aa: CASSFGGDGYTF
v_gene: TRBV5-4
j_gene: TRBJ1-2
d_gene: NA
abundance: NA
len: 12